The present T cell receptor (beta chain) was sequenced within a study of control samples from healthy donors and cancer patients (dated by TCRdb to about 2020). Preparation of the library involved the immunoSEQ multiplex PCR assay. TCRdb provides this immuneACCESS table in a form limited to in-frame rearrangements. Some clones are lacking; in checked studies, under half of them reflect an unresolved V gene, and why the rest are absent is not known. Within this sample are over 150,000 clones, with less than 95% of them counted one time only. 11% to 15% of the sample goes to the ten largest clones. Relative to germline, V is 2 bases shorter and J is 8 bases shorter, with 20 bases between their ends. The germline V gene provides CDR1 MDHEN and CDR2 SYDVKM. The CDR3 runs 16 residues from the cysteine to the phenylalanine. This entry keeps only the CDR3 DNA: 48 bases, framed from base 1. Remarks on this clone: There is no known antigen for this receptor. Per-base qualities were not stored, and no clone one base away is much larger.

The sequence joins TRBV28 to TRBJ2-3, with TRBD1 tentatively as D gene (6 bases match). This receptor was obtained from a man in his sixties with colorectal cancer. Input material: PBMCs. The base sequence is TGTGCCAGCAGTTTACTTGCAGGCAGGGACATGCGTACGCAGTATTTT. Translation gives CASSLLAGRDMRTQYF.